The clone carrying this TCR beta chain was observed a single time. The record originates from a study of PD-L1 blockade in urothelial cancer. Assay: immunoSEQ multiplex PCR; the TCRdb copy retains only in-frame clones and omits some. Found here are 60,000 to 85,000 clones, approximately 86% of them singletons; the top ten hold around 5.3%. This CDR3 comprises 15 residues. Germline values: CDR1 MNHGY, CDR2 SVAAGI. Trimming cost V 3 bases and J 6 bases; bases outside gene matches: 8. The chain joins TRBV6-9 to TRBJ1-1, with 9 nucleotides matching TRBD1. The specimen was PBMCs, collected around atezolizumab (anti-PD-L1) treatment. The receptor's source is a woman between 70 and 85 years old with urothelial cancer. The CDR3 sequence is CASSYGTGKESEAFF. CDR3 bases: TGTGCCAGCAGTTACGGGACAGGGAAAGAGTCTGAAGCTTTCTTT.